The next 27 T cell receptor beta chains were all read from a single sample in a study of regulatory T cells in long-lasting Graves disease. Time point meaning: persistent/refractory GD, antithyroid drugs over 5 years with positive TRAb. RNA isolated from PBMCs was used to make the TCR library. iRepertoire HTBI primers and Arm-PCR of CDR3 regions built TCR beta libraries. One entry per CDR3 protein results from TCRdb running MiXCR on the multiplex PCR reads. This sample carries some 370,000 distinct CDR3 sequences, less than 25% of them seen once, and the ten largest clones take less than 25%. The source was peripheral blood mononuclear cells (PBMCs), collected when the disease was refractory, from a patient treated with antithyroid drugs. These TCRs come from a female donor with Graves disease.

This clonotype occurred a few times. An end of the junction differs from the germline gene, which may be a read error. The chain employs TRBV19 and TRBJ1-1; D uncertain. The V gene's germline CDR1 is LNHDA and CDR2 SQIVND (reference sequence). This CDR3 comprises 11 residues. CDR3 loop: CASSTLAEALF. CDR3 in DNA: TGTGCCAGTAGTACCCTCGCTGAAGCTCTCTTT.

The CDR3 bases are TGTGCCAGCAGCTTTATAGCGGGGGCCTACAATGAGCAGTTCTTC. Amino acids: CASSFIAGAYNEQFF. The V gene is TRBV7-9, the J gene TRBJ2-1; 9 bases agree with TRBD2. In germline, CDR1 is SEHNR, CDR2 FQNEAQ (reference sequence). The CDR3 totals 15 residues. The V gene end was trimmed by 3 bases and the J gene end by 2 bases; junction bases not matched to a gene: 2.

The chain couples TRBV6-1 to TRBJ1-2, with D uncertain. The CDR3 is 17 amino acids. V gave up 7 bases and J gave up 0 bases, with 21 bases separating them. CDR1 is MNHNS and CDR2 is SASEGT in the germline V gene. CDR3 in DNA: TGTGCCAGCAACGGTCCCGTTGACGTACAAGCTAACTATGGCTACACCTTC. Protein sequence: CASNGPVDVQANYGYTF.

In its sample, this clonotype was seen a few times. This chain links TRBV27 with TRBJ1-2; 7 positions agree with TRBD1. CDR3 length: 15 residues. Germline V lookup: CDR1 MNHEY, CDR2 SMNVEV (reference sequence). With 1 base clipped from V and 4 bases from J, the junction kept 6 bases outside the gene matches. For the CDR3, the DNA is TGTGCCAGCAGTTTATTAGGGGGCGAGTCCTATGGCTACACCTTC. It yields the protein CASSLLGGESYGYTF.

This clonotype has at least ten counts. The rearrangement links TRBV12-3 or TRBV12-4 to TRBJ1-1; D is unclear. This CDR3 has 14 residues. V dropped 6 bases and J dropped 1 base, with 12 bases sitting between them. CDR3: CASSLAERNTEAFF. The CDR3 DNA reads as TGTGCCAGCAGCTTGGCGGAAAGGAACACTGAAGCTTTCTTT.

This chain connects TRBV6-9 to TRBJ1-4, with D unresolved. Per germline, CDR1 MNHGY and CDR2 SVAAGI. V was shortened by 3 bases and J by 8 bases, with 13 bases between the two germline ends. The CDR3 contains 14 residues. CDR3 bases: TGTGCCAGCAGTTACTCCGAGGAGAAGGAAAAACTGTTTTTT. Amino acid sequence: CASSYSEEKEKLFF.

As to this clonotype: One junction end disagrees with the germline gene, perhaps due to a read error. This chain connects TRBV5-4 to TRBJ1-2, with TRBD1 matching over 7 bases. CDR1 and CDR2 (germline): SGHNT, YYREEE (reference sequence). The CDR3 contains 14 residues. CDR3 loop: CASSLRQGSVYGYF. The CDR3 DNA sequence: TGTGCCAGCAGCCTACGACAGGGTTCCGTTTATGGCTACTTC.

The rearrangement joins TRBV4-1 to TRBJ1-5; D is unresolved. The CDR3 has 14 amino acids. Germline assignment: CDR1 MGHRA and CDR2 YSYEKL. Trimming cost V 3 bases and J 3 bases, with 9 bases left between them. CDR3 DNA: TGCGCCAGCAGCCAGTACGGGTACAATCAGCCCCAGCATTTT. Its protein product is CASSQYGYNQPQHF.

The J gene is TRBJ2-2, the V gene TRBV3-1; 8 nucleotides line up with TRBD2. Germline assignment: CDR1 LGHDT and CDR2 YNNKEL (reference sequence). V dropped 4 bases and J dropped 1; count of bases not matched to a gene: 5. The CDR3 spans 16 residues. The CDR3 loop reads CASSPRGGWNTGELFF. CDR3 bases: TGTGCCAGCAGCCCCCGGGGGGGATGGAACACCGGGGAGCTGTTTTTT.

This clonotype appeared many times. The chain combines TRBV7-2 with TRBJ2-5; TRBD2 aligns across 7 bases. V was clipped by 6 bases and J by 5 bases; unmatched bases: 12. The CDR3 is 15 residues long. Germline V CDR1 and CDR2: SGHTA, FQGNSA. The CDR3 region has the DNA TGTGCCAGCAGAATCAGACCGGGAGGTCTCGAGACCCAGTACTTC. Amino acid sequence: CASRIRPGGLETQYF.

Many counts were recorded for this clonotype. The chain couples TRBV2 to TRBJ1-2; TRBD1 matches at 9 bases. This CDR3 comprises 16 residues. With 8 bases clipped from V and 1 base from J, the junction kept 11 bases outside the gene matches. The germline V gene has CDR1 SNHLY and CDR2 FYNNEI. This chain's CDR3 is CASADRGSIRNYGYTF. CDR3 nucleotide sequence: TGTGCCAGCGCAGACAGGGGGTCTATTCGTAACTATGGCTACACCTTC.

This clonotype was picked up a small number of times. The chain employs TRBV14 and TRBJ1-1; possible D gene TRBD1, 5 bases. The germline V gene encodes CDR1 SGHDN and CDR2 FVKESK. The CDR3 has 15 amino acids. Trimming shortened V by 0 bases and J by 4 bases, and 12 bases separated the two germline ends. The CDR3 is CASSQDLGRVTEAFF. The CDR3 region has the DNA TGTGCCAGCAGCCAAGATTTGGGGCGGGTCACTGAAGCTTTCTTT.

The J gene is TRBJ2-7, the V gene TRBV11-2; possible D gene TRBD2, 6 bases. Germline V gene data show CDR1 as SGHAT and CDR2 as FQNNGV. CDR3 length equals 16 residues. V lost 3 bases and J lost 1, with 16 bases in between. The CDR3 DNA is TGTGCCAGCAGCTTCATCGGAGCGGGCCCGTCCTACGAGCAGTACTTC. Its translation: CASSFIGAGPSYEQYF.

This clonotype was seen only a few times. This chain connects TRBV3-1 to TRBJ1-1; D gene unclear. V lost 8 bases to trimming and J lost 4 bases, with 14 bases between them. The CDR3 contains 13 residues. CDR1 and CDR2 (germline): LGHDT, YNNKEL (reference sequence). As DNA, the CDR3 is TGTGCCAGCGGAAGGACGGATTTCACTGAAGCTTTCTTT. Its translation is CASGRTDFTEAFF.

The chain links TRBV9 to TRBJ2-2; TRBD2 aligns across 10 bases. The V gene end was trimmed by 6 bases and the J gene end by 5 bases; junction bases not matched to a gene: 7. The length of the CDR3 is 15 residues. Germline V gene lookup returns CDR1 SGDLS and CDR2 YYNGEE. CDR3 loop: CASTDKAGGTGELFF. The DNA of the CDR3 is TGTGCCAGCACGGACAAAGCGGGAGGGACCGGGGAGCTGTTTTTT.

This clonotype was recorded many times. This chain links TRBV15 with TRBJ2-5, with 7 nucleotides matching TRBD1. Germline values: CDR1 LNHNV, CDR2 YYDKDF (reference sequence). V lost 3 bases and J lost 5; bases outside the gene matches: 18. There are 18 residues in the CDR3. The CDR3 DNA follows: TGTGCCACCAGCAGGTTAGACAGGGACAATCGGGTTGTGGAGACCCAGTACTTC. Its translation: CATSRLDRDNRVVETQYF.

The chain couples TRBV3-1 to TRBJ1-2; D possibly corresponds to TRBD1 (5 bases). The CDR3 spans 15 residues. V gave up 2 bases and J gave up 4 bases, with 14 bases separating them. Per the germline V gene, CDR1 is LGHDT and CDR2 is YNNKEL (reference sequence). The CDR3 reads CASSQSRVNSYGYTF. CDR3 in DNA: TGTGCCAGCAGCCAATCCAGGGTCAATTCCTATGGCTACACCTTC. Full variable domain (remainder filled in from reference TRBV3-1 and TRBJ1-2): DTAVSQTPKYLVTQMGNDKSIKCEQNLGHDTMYWYKQDSKKFLKIMFSYNNKELIINETVPNRFSPKSPDKAHLNLHINSLELGDSAVYFCASSQSRVNSYGYTFGSGTRLTVV.

This clonotype was recorded only once. The chain is built from TRBV7-8 and TRBJ2-3, with D unclear. CDR3 size: 14 residues. Germline assignment: CDR1 SGHVS and CDR2 FQNEAQ. Trimming removed 5 bases at V and 4 bases at J, with 13 bases between. CDR3 region: CASSQRPGSDTQYF. CDR3 coding DNA: TGTGCCAGCAGCCAGCGACCAGGATCAGATACGCAGTATTTT.

This clonotype was found many times. The gene calls are TRBV6-2 or TRBV6-3 and TRBJ2-5; D may be TRBD1 (6 bases). Per the germline V gene, CDR1 is MNHEY and CDR2 is SVGEGT. V was trimmed by 6 bases and J by 2 bases, leaving 10 bases between them. There are 13 residues in the CDR3. CDR3 nucleotide sequence: TGTGCCAGCAGACAGGACAGTCAAGAGACCCAGTACTTC. Protein: CASRQDSQETQYF.

A note on this clonotype: This clone may be a read error of a much larger clone one base away. The CDR3 end shows no conserved phenylalanine or tryptophan, and so a read error is likely. The CDR3 DNA sequence: TGTGCCAGCTCAATAACAGGAGTCACTGAAGCTTTCCTT. Protein product: CASSITGVTEAFL. The chain combines TRBV28 with TRBJ1-1; perhaps TRBD1 as D (5 bases). Germline values: CDR1 MDHEN, CDR2 SYDVKM. The length of the CDR3 is 13 residues. V was cut by 8 bases and J by 4 bases, with 14 bases left in between.

This clonotype showed up just a few times. The V gene is TRBV20-1, the J gene TRBJ1-3; no firm D call. V lost 4 bases and J lost 2, with 9 bases in between. In germline, CDR1 is DFQATT, CDR2 SNEGSKA (reference sequence). The CDR3 is 13 amino acids. CDR3 sequence reads: CSAMERTGNTIYF. The CDR3 region has the DNA TGCAGTGCTATGGAGAGAACTGGAAACACCATATATTTT.

The rearrangement joins TRBV20-1 to TRBJ1-1; D perhaps matches TRBD1 (5 bases). Germline assignment: CDR1 DFQATT and CDR2 SNEGSKA (reference sequence). The V and J ends lost 8 bases and 1 base respectively, with 17 bases between them. The CDR3 is made up of 14 amino acids. In DNA form, the CDR3 reads TGCAGTACGAATCCGGGACGGACGAACACTGAAGCTTTCTTT. It encodes CSTNPGRTNTEAFF.

The chain is built from TRBV29-1 and TRBJ1-2; D is uncertain. In germline, CDR1 is SQVTM, CDR2 ANQGSEA. V lost 4 bases to trimming and J lost 3 bases, with 6 bases between them. The CDR3 consists of 11 residues. The CDR3 spells CSVVEDYGYTF. The CDR3 nucleotides are TGCAGCGTTGTAGAGGACTATGGCTACACCTTC.

The chain joins TRBV20-1 to TRBJ1-4; D not certain. Germline V gives CDR1 DFQATT, CDR2 SNEGSKA (reference sequence). V was trimmed by 2 bases and J by 2 bases, leaving 6 bases between them. The CDR3 loop spans 13 amino acids. The DNA for the CDR3 is TGCAGTGCTAGAAGACTGACTAATGAAAAACTGTTTTTT. Its protein product is CSARRLTNEKLFF.

A word on this clonotype: A read error may explain this, as a much larger clone is one base away. J is TRBJ2-1 and V is TRBV6-2 or TRBV6-3, with 14 bases lining up with TRBD2. CDR1 and CDR2 (germline): MNHEY, SVGEGT. The CDR3 contains 15 residues. Losses at the gene ends were 4 bases for V and 9 bases for J; bases not matched to a gene: 5. CDR3 sequence (DNA): TGTGCCAGCAGTTCGACTAGCGGGAGGGCCGGTGAGCAGTTCTTC. Protein sequence: CASSSTSGRAGEQFF.

This clonotype has ten or more counts. The chain combines TRBV6-2 or TRBV6-3 with TRBJ1-1; D remains ambiguous. This CDR3 is 14 amino acids long. Trimming pared 6 bases from V and 3 bases from J, leaving 14 bases between. Germline assignment: CDR1 MNHEY and CDR2 SVGEGT. The chain's CDR3 is CASRLAPPDTEAFF. In DNA form, the CDR3 reads TGTGCCAGCAGACTAGCCCCCCCAGACACTGAAGCTTTCTTT.

The table lists this clonotype with many counts. The chain couples TRBV12-3 or TRBV12-4 to TRBJ1-2, with D unclear. This CDR3 has 12 residues. V was trimmed by 6 bases and J by 8 bases, leaving 13 bases between them. The CDR3 DNA follows: TGTGCCAGCAGAAACGGGCCTCTGGGCTACACCTTC. Protein product: CASRNGPLGYTF.